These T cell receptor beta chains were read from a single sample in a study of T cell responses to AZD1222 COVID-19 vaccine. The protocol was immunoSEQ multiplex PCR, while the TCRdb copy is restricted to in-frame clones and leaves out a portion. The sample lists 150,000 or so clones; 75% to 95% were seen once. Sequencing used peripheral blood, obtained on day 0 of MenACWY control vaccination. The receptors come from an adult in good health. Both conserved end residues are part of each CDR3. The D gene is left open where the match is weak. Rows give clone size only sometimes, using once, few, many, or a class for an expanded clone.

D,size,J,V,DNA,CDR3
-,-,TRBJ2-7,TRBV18,TGTGCCAGCTCAGGGGGGACAGAGTACGAGCAGTACTTC,CASSGGTEYEQYF
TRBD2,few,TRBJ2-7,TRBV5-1,TGCGCCAGCAGCTTGGTCCAAGGTCCGGTAGCGGGGGGCTCCTACGAGCAGTACTTC,CASSLVQGPVAGGSYEQYF
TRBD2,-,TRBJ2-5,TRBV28,TGTGCCAGCAGCCAAGCGGGGGGGATGGAGACCCAGTACTTC,CASSQAGGMETQYF
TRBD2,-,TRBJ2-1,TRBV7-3,TGTGCCAGCAGTCTTACCGGGACTAGCGGAACCAATGAGCAGTTCTTC,CASSLTGTSGTNEQFF
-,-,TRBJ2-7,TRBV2,TGTGCCAGCAGTGGTCCCCAGGGTAGGCGGGAGCAGTACTTC,CASSGPQGRREQYF
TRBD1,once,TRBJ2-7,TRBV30,TGTGCCGGTATCACGACAGGGCGCGAGCAGTACTTC,CAGITTGREQYF
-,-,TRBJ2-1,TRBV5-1,TGCGCCAGCACCGGGACGTCCGGGCTGGATGAGCAGTTCTTC,CASTGTSGLDEQFF
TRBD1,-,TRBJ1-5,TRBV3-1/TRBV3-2,TGTGCCAGCAGCCCAGGGGGGAATCAGCCCCAGCATTTT,CASSPGGNQPQHF
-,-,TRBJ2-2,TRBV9,TGTGCCAGCAGCGTAGTGGGGAGGAATACCGGGGAGCTGTTTTTT,CASSVVGRNTGELFF
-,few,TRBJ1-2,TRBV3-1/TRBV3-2,TGTGCCAGCAGCCAGAGGGGCATGGGGGGCTACACCTTC,CASSQRGMGGYTF
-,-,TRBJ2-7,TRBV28,TGTGCCAGCAGTCTACAAACCCAAGTCTACGAGCAGTACTTC,CASSLQTQVYEQYF
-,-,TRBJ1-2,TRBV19,TGTGCCAGTAGTATGAGACAGCGGGGCTACACCTTC,CASSMRQRGYTF
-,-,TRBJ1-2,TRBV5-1,TGCGCCAGCAGCTTGGATAACGGCCGATATGGCTACACCTTC,CASSLDNGRYGYTF
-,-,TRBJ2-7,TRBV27,TGTGCCAGCAGTTTATCGGTTGAGAGATCCTACGAGCAGTACTTC,CASSLSVERSYEQYF